Listed below are T cell receptor beta chains from one sample, sequenced in a study of blood T cell repertoires in COVID-19. The data were produced by immunoSEQ multiplex PCR, yet TCRdb's version contains in-frame clones alone and is incomplete. The data show 90,000 to 120,000 clones, about four fifths seen once. The sample taken for sequencing was peripheral blood. All receptors come from a woman between 65 and 79 years old with acute or convalescent COVID-19. CDR3s leave out the opening cysteine and the closing phenylalanine or tryptophan. Each record gives: V gene, CDR3 length, J gene, CDR3 protein.

TRBV5-1	12	TRBJ1-2	ASSLVYSPPGYT
TRBV2	14	TRBJ1-5	ASSEDMTGNNQPQH
TRBV29-1	12	TRBJ2-2	SVEDLQGREELF
TRBV4-3	13	TRBJ1-5	ASSLGTSVNQPQH
TRBV27	14	TRBJ2-7	ASSLSSGQGTYEQY
TRBV6-5	13	TRBJ1-4	AGRQGASDNEKLF
TRBV7-2	13	TRBJ2-1	ASSSSRLGVNEQF
TRBV18	13	TRBJ2-2	ASSPRTGNAGELF
TRBV7-8	14	TRBJ1-6	ASSLERVTYNSPLH
TRBV19	13	TRBJ1-5	ASSLPTGGNQPQH
TRBV2	15	TRBJ2-2	ASSVSPNRAAAGELF
TRBV7-9	14	TRBJ2-3	ASSSIPLGLTDTQY
TRBV6-5	13	TRBJ1-6	ASSYSGTGNSPLH
TRBV4-1	15	TRBJ2-1	ASSRGTSDFSYNEQF
TRBV6-5	10	TRBJ1-1	ASSIGRAEAF
TRBV10-1	13	TRBJ2-3	ASSAQGGTADTQY
TRBV10-3	10	TRBJ2-7	ATGDREYEQY
TRBV28	11	TRBJ1-1	ASSTYLDTEAF
TRBV27	12	TRBJ2-1	ASSLLAGVHEQF
TRBV7-3	12	TRBJ1-1	ASSLNGMNTEAF
TRBV7-2	13	TRBJ1-1	ASSSQGGRYTEAF
TRBV11-2	11	TRBJ2-7	ASSPGLAGVQY
TRBV6-2/TRBV6-3	10	TRBJ2-1	ASSPRLNEQF
TRBV18	15	TRBJ2-6	ASSPGHLTSGANVLT